This note documents a single T cell receptor beta chain sequence. The record originates from a study of technical replicates of blood from a few donors. Deletions cut 2 bases from V and 9 bases from J, with 10 bases between. The CDR3 extends over 12 amino acids. The germline V gene encodes CDR1 MNHNS and CDR2 SASEGT. Repertoires were generated with immunoSEQ multiplex PCR, while TCRdb's copy carries only in-frame clones and drops some. Of some 87,000 clones in the sample, 96% were seen once. The sample was T cells isolated from PBMCs. The chain combines TRBV6-1 with TRBJ1-2, with a weak D call TRBD1 (5 bases). This receptor was identified in a human donor in good health. CDR3 residues: CASSETQGSYTF. In DNA, the CDR3 is TGTGCCAGCAGTGAAACGCAGGGCAGCTACACCTTC.